This record looks at one T cell receptor (beta chain) sequence and its context. The target antigen is unknown. Profiling relied on immunoSEQ multiplex PCR, and the TCRdb table lists in-frame clones only, not all of them. The table shows 120,000 or so clones, with 75% to 90% occurring only once. This sample was taken from a study of T cell responses to AZD1222 COVID-19 vaccine. V dropped 1 base and J dropped 1 base, with 6 bases sitting between them. Germline V CDR1 and CDR2: SGHTA, FQGNSA. The CDR3 is 14 residues long. Study-wide results and limits: Only after the peak T cell response were repertoires sampled. Increased Spike-specific TCR breadth and depth were observed after two AZD1222 doses.

This specimen consisted of peripheral blood, obtained on day 0 of AZD1222 vaccination. The receptor was isolated from an adult in good health. The chain couples TRBV7-2 to TRBJ2-3, with D perhaps given as TRBD1 or TRBD2 (5 bases each). The CDR3 sequence: CASSLVGGTDTQYF. The DNA for the CDR3 is TGTGCCAGCAGCTTAGTGGGGGGCACAGATACGCAGTATTTT.